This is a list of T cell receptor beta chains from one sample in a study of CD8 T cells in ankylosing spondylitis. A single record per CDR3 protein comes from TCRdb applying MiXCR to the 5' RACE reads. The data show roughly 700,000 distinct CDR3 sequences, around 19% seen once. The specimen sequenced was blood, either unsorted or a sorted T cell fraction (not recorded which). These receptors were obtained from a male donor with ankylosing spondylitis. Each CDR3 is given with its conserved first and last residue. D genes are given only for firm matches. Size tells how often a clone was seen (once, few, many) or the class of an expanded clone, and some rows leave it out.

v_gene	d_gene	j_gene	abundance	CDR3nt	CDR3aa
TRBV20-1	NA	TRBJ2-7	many	TGCAGTGCTCTCCGGCAGGACTACGAGCAGTACTTC	CSALRQDYEQYF
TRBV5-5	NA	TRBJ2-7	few	TGTGCCAGCAGCTTGGCCGACAGGTATCGATACGAGCAGTACTTC	CASSLADRYRYEQYF
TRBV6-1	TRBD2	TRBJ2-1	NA	TGTGCCAGCAGTCCGACCGGGACTAGCCGACCCAATGAGCAGTTCTTC	CASSPTGTSRPNEQFF
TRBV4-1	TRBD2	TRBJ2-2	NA	TGCGCCAGTGGACTAGCGGGGGGTGGCGGGGAGCTGTTTTTT	CASGLAGGGGELFF
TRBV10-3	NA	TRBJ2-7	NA	TGTGCCATCAGTTTTGACGTAGCCTACGAGCAGTACTTC	CAISFDVAYEQYF
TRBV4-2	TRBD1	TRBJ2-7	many	TGTGCCAGCAGCCAAGCCCACTCCAACTGGGGTCAGGGGGCTTTGGTGGAGCAGTACTTC	CASSQAHSNWGQGALVEQYF
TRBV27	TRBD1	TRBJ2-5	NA	TGTGCCAGCAGTACCGGGACAGGGCAAGAGACCCAGTACTTC	CASSTGTGQETQYF
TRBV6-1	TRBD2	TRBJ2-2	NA	TGTGCCAGCAGTCCAAAACTAGCGGGGGGGAAGGCGGGGGAGCTGTTTTTT	CASSPKLAGGKAGELFF
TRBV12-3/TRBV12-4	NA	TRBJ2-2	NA	TGTGCCAGCAGGGAGTCTGATGTGAACACCGGGGAGCTGTTTTTT	CASRESDVNTGELFF
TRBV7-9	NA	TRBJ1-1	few	TGTGCCAGCCAAGATGTGGAAGCTTTCTTT	CASQDVEAFF
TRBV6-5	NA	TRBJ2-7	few	TGTGCCAGCAGTTATGGGCTTGGAAGTTACGAGCAGTACTTC	CASSYGLGSYEQYF
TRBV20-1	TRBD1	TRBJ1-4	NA	TGCAGTGCTGGGCAGCCGGGACAGGGGGGCGGACTGTTTTTT	CSAGQPGQGGGLFF